This record concerns one TCR beta chain sequence. Its antigen is unknown. Sequencing was performed with immunoSEQ multiplex PCR; in TCRdb, only in-frame clones are kept and a portion is missing. The sample shows 7,500 to 8,500 clones, 95% of them seen only once. Germline V gene sequence: CDR1 SGDLS, CDR2 YYNGEE. CDR3 length: 15 amino acids. Trimming removed 0 bases from V and 3 bases from J; junction bases left unmatched: 5. This specimen belongs to a study of T cells in tuberculosis. The study's findings and limits: The TCR-beta difference was not significant; alpha differences partly reflected length.

The source is an adult with tuberculosis. Sequencing input: PBMCs. The J gene is TRBJ1-1, the V gene TRBV9; TRBD1 matches 7 bases. The CDR3 bases are TGTGCCAGCAGCGTAGAGACAGGGTCTTACACTGAAGCTTTCTTT. Its protein is CASSVETGSYTEAFF.